These T cell receptor beta chains were read from a single sample in a study of T cell changes during pregnancy in multiple sclerosis. Measured with immunoSEQ multiplex PCR; TCRdb has only the in-frame clones, and not every one. The data show approximately 96,000 clones, around 90% seen once. The sample consisted of peripheral blood, taken after pregnancy. The receptors stem from a female donor in good health, enrolled as a control in a pregnancy study. CDR3s include the opening cysteine and the closing phenylalanine or tryptophan. Fields, in order: V gene, D gene, CDR3 length, J gene, clone size, CDR3 DNA, CDR3 protein. D genes are given only for firm matches. Size values are once, few and many counts, or a class for expanded clones, and some rows have none.

V: TRBV30
D: NA
length: 16
J: TRBJ2-1
size: NA
DNA: TGTGCCTGGTCAGGGGACACCATTCCACGCTACAATGAGCAGTTCTTC
CDR3: CAWSGDTIPRYNEQFF

V: TRBV6-1
D: TRBD1
length: 16
J: TRBJ1-5
size: once
DNA: TGTGCCAGCAGTGACAAGGGGGCGCGGAGCAATCAGCCCCAGCATTTT
CDR3: CASSDKGARSNQPQHF

V: TRBV6-5
D: TRBD1
length: 16
J: TRBJ1-2
size: NA
DNA: TGTGCCAGCAGTTCCCCTATGGACAGGCCCGTCTATGGCTACACCTTC
CDR3: CASSSPMDRPVYGYTF

V: TRBV29-1
D: TRBD2
length: 13
J: TRBJ2-7
size: NA
DNA: TGCAGCGTTGTTGGGGTAGCGGGTTACGAGCAGTACTTC
CDR3: CSVVGVAGYEQYF

V: TRBV28
D: NA
length: 12
J: TRBJ1-2
size: NA
DNA: TGTGCCAGCAGTTTATACAGGGAAGGCTACACCTTC
CDR3: CASSLYREGYTF

V: TRBV5-4
D: NA
length: 14
J: TRBJ1-1
size: NA
DNA: TGTGCCAGCAGCTTCAGGTCCGCAAACACTGAAGCTTTCTTT
CDR3: CASSFRSANTEAFF

V: TRBV5-1
D: NA
length: 15
J: TRBJ2-1
size: NA
DNA: TGCGCCAGCAGCCGGGACTCTCCAGGAGGACATGAGCAGTTCTTC
CDR3: CASSRDSPGGHEQFF

V: TRBV9
D: TRBD1
length: 16
J: TRBJ2-2
size: NA
DNA: TGTGCCAGCAGCGCGACCGGGACAGGGGTCCCCGGGGAGCTGTTTTTT
CDR3: CASSATGTGVPGELFF

V: TRBV27
D: TRBD1
length: 17
J: TRBJ1-1
size: NA
DNA: TGTGCCAGCAGTTTATCGGACATAACAGGGGGGACCACTGAAGCTTTCTTT
CDR3: CASSLSDITGGTTEAFF

V: TRBV6-6
D: NA
length: 15
J: TRBJ1-4
size: NA
DNA: TGTGCCAGCAGTTTTGGGGGGGTGGGGCCTGAAAAACTGTTTTTT
CDR3: CASSFGGVGPEKLFF

V: TRBV6-1
D: NA
length: 12
J: TRBJ2-3
size: NA
DNA: TGTGCCAGCAGTTCGACTGGAGATACGCAGTATTTT
CDR3: CASSSTGDTQYF

V: TRBV7-9
D: NA
length: 13
J: TRBJ1-2
size: NA
DNA: TGTGCCAGCGAGTGGGGGGCTAACTATGGCTACACCTTC
CDR3: CASEWGANYGYTF

V: TRBV28
D: TRBD2
length: 16
J: TRBJ2-3
size: NA
DNA: TGTGCCAGCAGTTTAGGCTTAGCGGGAGTCACAGATACGCAGTATTTT
CDR3: CASSLGLAGVTDTQYF

V: TRBV5-6
D: NA
length: 16
J: TRBJ2-7
size: NA
DNA: TGTGCCAGCAGGATTTCCACATTGTCGATCTCCTACGAGCAGTACTTC
CDR3: CASRISTLSISYEQYF

V: TRBV5-6
D: NA
length: 15
J: TRBJ2-1
size: NA
DNA: TGTGCCAGCAGCTTATCCTACAGGGAGAACAATGAGCAGTTCTTC
CDR3: CASSLSYRENNEQFF

V: TRBV5-4
D: TRBD2
length: 14
J: TRBJ2-7
size: NA
DNA: TGTGCCAGCAGCTTGGAGACTAGCGCCTACGAGCAGTACTTC
CDR3: CASSLETSAYEQYF

V: TRBV5-1
D: NA
length: 15
J: TRBJ1-5
size: NA
DNA: TGCGCCAGCAGCCTCTACCCGGGATCCAATCAGCCCCAGCATTTT
CDR3: CASSLYPGSNQPQHF

V: TRBV29-1
D: NA
length: 11
J: TRBJ1-2
size: NA
DNA: TGCAGCGTTGAAGGTCGTCTAGGCTACACCTTC
CDR3: CSVEGRLGYTF

V: TRBV6-1
D: NA
length: 13
J: TRBJ1-1
size: NA
DNA: TGTGCCAGCAGTTCCCAGGGTCACACTGAAGCTTTCTTT
CDR3: CASSSQGHTEAFF

V: TRBV2
D: NA
length: 13
J: TRBJ1-5
size: NA
DNA: TGTGCCAGCAGTGATAGTCTAAATCAGCCCCAGCATTTT
CDR3: CASSDSLNQPQHF

V: TRBV6-5
D: NA
length: 16
J: TRBJ2-3
size: NA
DNA: TGTGCCAGCAGTTACTGGTCGGGCCGGGGATCAGATACGCAGTATTTT
CDR3: CASSYWSGRGSDTQYF

V: TRBV15
D: TRBD2
length: 16
J: TRBJ2-3
size: NA
DNA: TGTGCCACCAGCAGCCGACAAGCGGGAGTAGAAGATACGCAGTATTTT
CDR3: CATSSRQAGVEDTQYF

V: TRBV5-6
D: TRBD1
length: 15
J: TRBJ1-2
size: NA
DNA: TGTGCCAGCAGGAAGGACAGGGGCGTTAACTATGGCTACACCTTC
CDR3: CASRKDRGVNYGYTF

V: TRBV4-1
D: TRBD1
length: 16
J: TRBJ1-2
size: NA
DNA: TGCGCCAGCAGCCAACGGGACAGGGTGTCCCTAAATGGCTACACCTTC
CDR3: CASSQRDRVSLNGYTF

V: TRBV28
D: TRBD1
length: 14
J: TRBJ1-1
size: NA
DNA: TGTGCCAGCAGTGGTCAGGGGGTAGTCACTGAAGCTTTCTTT
CDR3: CASSGQGVVTEAFF

V: TRBV6-1
D: NA
length: 14
J: TRBJ2-5
size: NA
DNA: TGTGCCAGCAGAGTGGAGGGGCCCCGGGAGACCCAGTACTTC
CDR3: CASRVEGPRETQYF

V: TRBV2
D: NA
length: 11
J: TRBJ1-1
size: once
DNA: TGTGCCAGCAGTGAATCTACTGAAGCTTTCTTT
CDR3: CASSESTEAFF

V: TRBV30
D: TRBD1
length: 14
J: TRBJ1-5
size: NA
DNA: TGTGCCTGGGGACAGGGGGCAAGCAATCAGCCCCAGCATTTT
CDR3: CAWGQGASNQPQHF

V: TRBV2
D: NA
length: 15
J: TRBJ1-5
size: NA
DNA: TGTGCCAGCAGTGAATTGTCTATTAGCAATCAGCCCCAGCATTTT
CDR3: CASSELSISNQPQHF

V: TRBV29-1
D: NA
length: 13
J: TRBJ2-3
size: NA
DNA: TGCAGCGTTGAAGGACAGATCACAGATACGCAGTATTTT
CDR3: CSVEGQITDTQYF

V: TRBV11-3
D: TRBD2
length: 15
J: TRBJ2-1
size: NA
DNA: TGTGCCAGCAGCGGTGCCCTAGCGGGAGCTAATGAGCAGTTCTTC
CDR3: CASSGALAGANEQFF

V: TRBV7-6
D: TRBD1
length: 13
J: TRBJ1-1
size: NA
DNA: TGTGCCAGCAGCTTGACCCGGGACAGGGAAGCTTTCTTT
CDR3: CASSLTRDREAFF

V: TRBV19
D: NA
length: 14
J: TRBJ2-1
size: NA
DNA: TGTGCCAGTAGTTACGGGGGGCTCAACAATGAGCAGTTCTTC
CDR3: CASSYGGLNNEQFF

V: TRBV11-2
D: NA
length: 14
J: TRBJ2-7
size: once
DNA: TGTGCCAGCAGCACCATACAGGGTGCCTACGAGCAGTACTTC
CDR3: CASSTIQGAYEQYF

V: TRBV4-1
D: NA
length: 16
J: TRBJ2-7
size: NA
DNA: TGCGCCAGCAGCGAAGCGGAACAGGGTCCCACAGGCGAGCAGTACTTC
CDR3: CASSEAEQGPTGEQYF

V: TRBV27
D: NA
length: 12
J: TRBJ2-3
size: NA
DNA: TGTGCCAGCAGGAGATACACAGATACGCAGTATTTT
CDR3: CASRRYTDTQYF

V: TRBV7-9
D: NA
length: 17
J: TRBJ2-1
size: NA
DNA: TGTGCCAGCAGCCCCCAACTAACTAGTCGGGCCTACAATGAGCAGTTCTTC
CDR3: CASSPQLTSRAYNEQFF

V: TRBV27
D: NA
length: 12
J: TRBJ2-1
size: NA
DNA: TGTGCCAGCAGTTCCCCGTACAATGAGCAGTTCTTC
CDR3: CASSSPYNEQFF

V: TRBV5-1
D: TRBD1
length: 16
J: TRBJ1-1
size: NA
DNA: TGCGCCAGCAGCTTGCAGGCAGGGGGGCTGGGCACTGAAGCTTTCTTT
CDR3: CASSLQAGGLGTEAFF

V: TRBV6-5
D: NA
length: 15
J: TRBJ1-2
size: NA
DNA: TGTGCCAGCAGTAGTCTGGGTAGCATGGGCGGGGGCTACACCTTC
CDR3: CASSSLGSMGGGYTF

V: TRBV11-2
D: NA
length: 12
J: TRBJ2-1
size: NA
DNA: TGTGCCAGCAGCTTATCCCTTAATGAGCAGTTCTTC
CDR3: CASSLSLNEQFF

V: TRBV9
D: NA
length: 14
J: TRBJ1-2
size: NA
DNA: TGTGCCAGCAGCGGAACCGGGAGCCACTATGGCTACACCTTC
CDR3: CASSGTGSHYGYTF

V: TRBV18
D: NA
length: 19
J: TRBJ1-2
size: NA
DNA: TGTGCCAGCTCACCCCTGGACTTACAGGGAGAGGAGGCTAACTATGGCTACACCTTC
CDR3: CASSPLDLQGEEANYGYTF

V: TRBV15
D: TRBD2
length: 17
J: TRBJ2-3
size: NA
DNA: TGTGCCACCAGCAGATCGGGGGGGGTAGCGGGCACAGATACGCAGTATTTT
CDR3: CATSRSGGVAGTDTQYF

V: TRBV28
D: NA
length: 12
J: TRBJ1-2
size: few
DNA: TGTGCCAGCAGTCCTCCGACAGATGGCTACACCTTC
CDR3: CASSPPTDGYTF

V: TRBV28
D: TRBD2
length: 13
J: TRBJ2-7
size: once
DNA: TGTGCCACGGCGGGAAGCGGGAGCTACGAGCAGTACTTC
CDR3: CATAGSGSYEQYF

V: TRBV19
D: TRBD1
length: 14
J: TRBJ1-1
size: NA
DNA: TGTGCCAGTAGTAAGGGCAGGGGGCACACTGAAGCTTTCTTT
CDR3: CASSKGRGHTEAFF

V: TRBV19
D: NA
length: 14
J: TRBJ2-3
size: NA
DNA: TGTGCCACCAGAAGACAGGCCAGCACAGATACGCAGTATTTT
CDR3: CATRRQASTDTQYF

V: TRBV5-1
D: TRBD2
length: 13
J: TRBJ2-1
size: NA
DNA: TGCGCCAGCGAAGCGGGGGCCCACAATGAGCAGTTCTTC
CDR3: CASEAGAHNEQFF

V: TRBV9
D: TRBD2
length: 15
J: TRBJ2-3
size: NA
DNA: TGTGCCAGCAGCGGAACTAGCGGGGGTAGGGGTACGCAGTATTTT
CDR3: CASSGTSGGRGTQYF

V: TRBV6-1
D: NA
length: 15
J: TRBJ1-1
size: NA
DNA: TGTGCCAGCAGTACGACGACAGGTCGGGGAACTGAAGCTTTCTTT
CDR3: CASSTTTGRGTEAFF

V: TRBV2
D: TRBD1
length: 12
J: TRBJ1-1
size: few
DNA: TGTGCCAGCAGTCCAGGGGGCGTGAAAGCTTTCTTT
CDR3: CASSPGGVKAFF

V: TRBV6-1
D: TRBD2
length: 14
J: TRBJ2-2
size: NA
DNA: TGTGCCAGCATATCACCGGGGGGGCACGGGGAGCTGTTTTTT
CDR3: CASISPGGHGELFF